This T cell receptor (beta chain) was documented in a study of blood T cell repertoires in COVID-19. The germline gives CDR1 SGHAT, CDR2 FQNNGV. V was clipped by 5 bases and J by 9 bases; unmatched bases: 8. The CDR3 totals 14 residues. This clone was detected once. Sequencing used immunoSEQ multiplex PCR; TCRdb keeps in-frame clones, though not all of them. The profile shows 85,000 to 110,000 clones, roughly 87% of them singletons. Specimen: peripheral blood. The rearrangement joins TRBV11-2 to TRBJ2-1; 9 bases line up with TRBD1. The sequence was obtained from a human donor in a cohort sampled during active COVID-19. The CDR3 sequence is CASSLWTGASEQFF. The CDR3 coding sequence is TGTGCCAGCAGCCTTTGGACAGGGGCTAGTGAGCAGTTCTTC.